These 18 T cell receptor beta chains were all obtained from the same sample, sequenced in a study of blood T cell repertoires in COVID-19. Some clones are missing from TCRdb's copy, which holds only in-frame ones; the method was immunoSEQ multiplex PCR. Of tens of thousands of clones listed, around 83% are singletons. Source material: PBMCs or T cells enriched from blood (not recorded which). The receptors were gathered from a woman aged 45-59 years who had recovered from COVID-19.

DNA of the CDR3: TGTGCCAGCAGTGGGGGCGGGACCTACGAGCAGTACTTC. This sequence encodes CASSGGGTYEQYF. This rearrangement joins TRBV25-1 to TRBJ2-7; possibly TRBD2 for D (6 bases). Germline CDR1 MGHDK, CDR2 SYGVNS. Trimming cost V 4 bases and J 2 bases, with 9 bases left between them. This CDR3 region has 13 residues.

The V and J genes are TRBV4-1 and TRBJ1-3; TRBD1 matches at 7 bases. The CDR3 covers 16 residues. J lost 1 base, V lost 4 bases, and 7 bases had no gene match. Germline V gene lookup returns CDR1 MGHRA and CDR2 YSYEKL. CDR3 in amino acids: CASSPGQFGSGNTIYF. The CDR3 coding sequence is TGCGCCAGCAGCCCGGGACAGTTTGGGTCTGGAAACACCATATATTTT.

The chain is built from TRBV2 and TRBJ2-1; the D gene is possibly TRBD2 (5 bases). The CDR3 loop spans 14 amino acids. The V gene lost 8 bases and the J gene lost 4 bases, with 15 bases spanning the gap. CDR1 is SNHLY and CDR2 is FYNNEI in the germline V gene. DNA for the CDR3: TGTGCCAGCCGCCCAGCGGTGGGATACAATGAGCAGTTCTTC. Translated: CASRPAVGYNEQFF.

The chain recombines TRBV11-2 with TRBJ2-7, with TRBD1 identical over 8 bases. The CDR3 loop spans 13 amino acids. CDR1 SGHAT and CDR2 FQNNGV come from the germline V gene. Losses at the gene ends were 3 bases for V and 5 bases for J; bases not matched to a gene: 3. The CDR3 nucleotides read TGTGCCAGCAGCTTGACAGGGGATCACGAGCAGTACTTC. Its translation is CASSLTGDHEQYF.

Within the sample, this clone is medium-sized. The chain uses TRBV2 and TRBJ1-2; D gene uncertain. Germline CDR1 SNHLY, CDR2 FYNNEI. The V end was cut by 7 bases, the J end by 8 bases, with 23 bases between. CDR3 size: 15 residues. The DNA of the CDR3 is TGTGCCAGCAACCGTGAGGGAGCCGCGGTGGGGGGCTACACCTTC. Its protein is CASNREGAAVGGYTF.

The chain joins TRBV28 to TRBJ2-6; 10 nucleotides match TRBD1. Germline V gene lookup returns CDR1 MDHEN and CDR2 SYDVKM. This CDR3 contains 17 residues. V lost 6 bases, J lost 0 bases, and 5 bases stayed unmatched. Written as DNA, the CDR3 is TGTGCCAGCAGAAACGGACAGGGGGTCTCTGGGGCCAACGTCCTGACTTTC. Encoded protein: CASRNGQGVSGANVLTF. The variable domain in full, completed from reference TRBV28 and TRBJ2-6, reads DVKVTQSSRYLVKRTGEKVFLECVQDMDHENMFWYRQDPGLGLRLIYFSYDVKMKEKGDIPEGYSVSREKKERFSLILESASTNQTSMYLCASRNGQGVSGANVLTFGAGSRLTVL.

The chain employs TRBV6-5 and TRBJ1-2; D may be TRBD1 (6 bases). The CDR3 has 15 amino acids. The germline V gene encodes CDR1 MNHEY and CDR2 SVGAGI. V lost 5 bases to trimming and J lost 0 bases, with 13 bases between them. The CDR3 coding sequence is TGTGCCAGCAGTCGGGAACAGGGAACTAACTATGGCTACACCTTC. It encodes CASSREQGTNYGYTF.

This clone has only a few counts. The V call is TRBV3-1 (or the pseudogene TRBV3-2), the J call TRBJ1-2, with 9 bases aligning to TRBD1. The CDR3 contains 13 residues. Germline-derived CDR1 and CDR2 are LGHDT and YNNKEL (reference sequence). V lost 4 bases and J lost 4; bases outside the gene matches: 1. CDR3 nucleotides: TGTGCCAGCAGCCCGACAGGGGGCTATGGCTACACCTTC. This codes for CASSPTGGYGYTF.

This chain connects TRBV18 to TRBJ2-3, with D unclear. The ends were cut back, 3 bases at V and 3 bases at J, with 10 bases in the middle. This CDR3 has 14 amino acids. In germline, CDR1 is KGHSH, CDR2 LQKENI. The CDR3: CASSPLAGTDTQYF. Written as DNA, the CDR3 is TGTGCCAGCTCACCTTTGGCCGGGACAGATACGCAGTATTTT.

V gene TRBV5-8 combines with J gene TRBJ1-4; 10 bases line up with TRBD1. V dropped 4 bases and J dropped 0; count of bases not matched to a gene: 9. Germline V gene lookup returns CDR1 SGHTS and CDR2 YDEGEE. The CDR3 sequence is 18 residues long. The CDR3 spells CASSLGQGQLSTNEKLFF. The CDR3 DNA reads TGTGCCAGCAGCCTGGGACAGGGGCAACTTTCAACTAATGAAAAACTGTTTTTT.

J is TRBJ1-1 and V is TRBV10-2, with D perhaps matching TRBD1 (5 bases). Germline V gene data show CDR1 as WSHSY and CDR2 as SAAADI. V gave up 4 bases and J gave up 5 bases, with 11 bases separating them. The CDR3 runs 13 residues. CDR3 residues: CASSGGVRTEAFF. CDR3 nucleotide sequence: TGCGCCAGCAGTGGGGGGGTGAGGACTGAAGCTTTCTTT.

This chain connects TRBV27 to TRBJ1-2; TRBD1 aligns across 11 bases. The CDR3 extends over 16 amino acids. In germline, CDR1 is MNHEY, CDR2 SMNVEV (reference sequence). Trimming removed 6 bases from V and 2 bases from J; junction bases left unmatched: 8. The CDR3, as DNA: TGTGCCAGCAGAGCTAAGGGACAGGGGGTAAACTATGGCTACACCTTC. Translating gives CASRAKGQGVNYGYTF.

DNA of the CDR3: TGTGCCAGCAGAGGTTTGAGGGACAGGGTTCCTTGGGCTCAAGAGACCCAGTACTTC. Its protein product is CASRGLRDRVPWAQETQYF. This sequence joins TRBV3-1 (or the pseudogene TRBV3-2) and TRBJ2-5, with TRBD1 matching over 9 bases. The CDR3 runs to 19 residues. After removal of 6 bases from V and 2 bases from J, the junction contained 19 bases not matched to a gene. The germline V gene encodes CDR1 LGHDT and CDR2 YNNKEL (reference sequence).

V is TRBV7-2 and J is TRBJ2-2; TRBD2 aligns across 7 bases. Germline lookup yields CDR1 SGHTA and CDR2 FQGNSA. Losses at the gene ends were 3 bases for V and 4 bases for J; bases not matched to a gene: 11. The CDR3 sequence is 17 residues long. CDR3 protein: CASSFRQIAGVTGELFF. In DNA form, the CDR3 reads TGTGCCAGCAGCTTTCGGCAGATCGCGGGGGTCACCGGGGAGCTGTTTTTT.

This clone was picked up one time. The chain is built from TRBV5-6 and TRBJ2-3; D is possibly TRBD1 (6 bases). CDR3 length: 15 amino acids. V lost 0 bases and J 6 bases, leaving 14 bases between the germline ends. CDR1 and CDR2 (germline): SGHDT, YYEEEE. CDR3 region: CASSLGDITGDTQYF. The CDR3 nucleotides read TGTGCCAGCAGCTTGGGGGACATCACAGGGGATACGCAGTATTTT.

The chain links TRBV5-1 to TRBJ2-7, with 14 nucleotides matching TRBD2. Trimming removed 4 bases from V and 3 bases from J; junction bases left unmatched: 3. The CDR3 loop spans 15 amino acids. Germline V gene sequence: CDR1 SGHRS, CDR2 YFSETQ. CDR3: CASSLGTSGSYEQYF. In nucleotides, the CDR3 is TGCGCCAGCAGCCTCGGGACTAGCGGGAGCTACGAGCAGTACTTC.

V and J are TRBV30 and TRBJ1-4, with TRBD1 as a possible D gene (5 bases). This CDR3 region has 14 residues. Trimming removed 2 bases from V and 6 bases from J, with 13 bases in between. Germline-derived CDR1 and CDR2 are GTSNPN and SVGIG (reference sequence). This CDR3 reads CAWSPQGGHEKLFF. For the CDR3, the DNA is TGTGCCTGGAGTCCTCAGGGAGGTCATGAAAAACTGTTTTTT.

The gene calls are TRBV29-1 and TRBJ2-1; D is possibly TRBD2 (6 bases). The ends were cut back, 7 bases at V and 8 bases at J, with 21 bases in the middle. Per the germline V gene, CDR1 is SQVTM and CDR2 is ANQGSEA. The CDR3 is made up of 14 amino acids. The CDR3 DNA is TGCAGCGCCCTCCGGGACCGGGGGACGGATGAGCAGTTCTTC. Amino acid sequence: CSALRDRGTDEQFF.